This T cell receptor (beta chain) was captured by sequencing in a study of shared clonotypes between healthy human individuals. Loaded into unsorted PBMC replicate PCRs was about 310 ng DNA, roughly 30,000 T cell genomes. Some clones are missing from TCRdb's copy, which holds only in-frame ones; the method was immunoSEQ multiplex PCR. Among about 480,000 clones listed, 70% to 80% were seen once. Trimming cost V 2 bases and J 3 bases; bases outside gene matches: 7. The CDR3 covers 18 residues. Germline CDR1 SGHNT, CDR2 YYREEE (reference sequence). What was sequenced was PBMCs. V usage is TRBV5-4 and J usage is TRBJ2-3; 15 positions match TRBD2. This receptor was taken from a woman aged 40 to 49 in good health. Some clones in this sample may be carry-over from other donors' samples. CDR3 region: CASSFVAGLAGGTDTQYF. CDR3 DNA sequence: TGTGCCAGCAGCTTTGTCGCCGGACTAGCGGGAGGGACAGATACGCAGTATTTT.